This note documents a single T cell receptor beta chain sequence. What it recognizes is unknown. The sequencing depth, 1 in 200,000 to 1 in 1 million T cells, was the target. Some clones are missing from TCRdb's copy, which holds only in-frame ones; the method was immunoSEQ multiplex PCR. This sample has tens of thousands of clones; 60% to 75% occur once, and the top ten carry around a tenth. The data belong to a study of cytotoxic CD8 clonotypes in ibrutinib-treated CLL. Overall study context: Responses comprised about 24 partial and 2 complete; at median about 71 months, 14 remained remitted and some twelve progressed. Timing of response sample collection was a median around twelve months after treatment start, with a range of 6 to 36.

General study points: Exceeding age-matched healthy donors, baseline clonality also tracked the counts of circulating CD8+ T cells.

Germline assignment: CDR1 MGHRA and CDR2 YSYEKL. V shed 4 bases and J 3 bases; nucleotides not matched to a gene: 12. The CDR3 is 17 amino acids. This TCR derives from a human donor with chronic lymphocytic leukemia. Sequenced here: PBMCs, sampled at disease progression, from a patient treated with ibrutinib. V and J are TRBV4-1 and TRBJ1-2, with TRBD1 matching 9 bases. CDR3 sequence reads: CASSPRYYTGGDYGYTF. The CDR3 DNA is TGCGCCAGCAGCCCCAGATATTATACAGGGGGCGACTATGGCTACACCTTC.